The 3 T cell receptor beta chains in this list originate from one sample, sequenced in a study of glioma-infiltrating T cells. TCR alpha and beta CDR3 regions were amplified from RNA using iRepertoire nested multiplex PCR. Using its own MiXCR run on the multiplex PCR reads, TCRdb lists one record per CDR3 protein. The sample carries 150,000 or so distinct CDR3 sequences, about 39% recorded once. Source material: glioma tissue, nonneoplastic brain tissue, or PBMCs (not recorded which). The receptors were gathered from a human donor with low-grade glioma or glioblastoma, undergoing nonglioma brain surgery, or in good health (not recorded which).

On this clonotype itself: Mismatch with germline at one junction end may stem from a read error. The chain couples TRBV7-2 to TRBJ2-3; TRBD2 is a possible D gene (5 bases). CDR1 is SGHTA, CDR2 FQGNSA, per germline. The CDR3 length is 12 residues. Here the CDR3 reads CASSSLGDKQYF. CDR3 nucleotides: TGTGCCAGCAGCTCTCTCGGGGATAAGCAGTATTTT.

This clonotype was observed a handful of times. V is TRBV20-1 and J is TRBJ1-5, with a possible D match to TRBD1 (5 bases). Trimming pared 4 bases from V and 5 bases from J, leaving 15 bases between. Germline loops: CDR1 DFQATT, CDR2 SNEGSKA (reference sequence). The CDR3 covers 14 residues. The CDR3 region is CSATGTGGYQPQHF. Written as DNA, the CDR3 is TGCAGTGCTACCGGGACGGGGGGATATCAGCCCCAGCATTTT.

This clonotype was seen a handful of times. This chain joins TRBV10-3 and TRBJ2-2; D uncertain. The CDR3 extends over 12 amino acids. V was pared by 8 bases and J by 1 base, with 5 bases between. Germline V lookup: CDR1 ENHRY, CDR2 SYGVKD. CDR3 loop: CAIRRNTGELFF. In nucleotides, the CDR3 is TGTGCCATCCGCCGGAACACCGGGGAGCTGTTTTTT.